This T cell receptor (beta chain) derives from a study of blood T cell repertoires in COVID-19. The overall study: The United States, Italy and Spain supplied acute and convalescent COVID-19 samples.

As originally analysed: Amplification from reference gene primers served as the basis for estimated nucleated cell counts. Libraries were prepared by immunoSEQ multiplex PCR; TCRdb keeps only in-frame clonotypes and omits some of them. V, J and clone size were drawn from that table, and D and trimming were deduced from the DNA. This table holds around 320,000 clones, around 91% found once. This clone was seen more than once but under ten times. The same CDR3 is also encoded by other DNA sequences in this sample. Participant age was about 18 to 89 years, and participants resided in approximately 25 US areas. Participant-reported clinical history was the basis for cohort assignment. The germline V gene encodes CDR1 SGHTA and CDR2 FQGNSA. This CDR3 has 13 residues. Trimming took off 0 bases at V and 3 bases at J, with 6 bases between the two ends.

The receptor comes from a woman aged 18 to 35 with acute COVID-19. The genes are TRBV7-2 and TRBJ2-7, with D maybe TRBD1 (6 bases). The sample was PBMCs or T cells enriched from blood (not recorded which). CDR3 sequence: CASSLAGGYEQYF. As DNA, the CDR3 is TGTGCCAGCAGCTTAGCAGGGGGCTACGAGCAGTACTTC.